The 25 T cell receptor beta chains in this list originate from one sample, sequenced in a study of blood T cell repertoires in COVID-19 (dated by TCRdb to the early 2020s). The library was obtained by the immunoSEQ multiplex PCR assay. TCRdb stores this immuneACCESS table with in-frame sequences only. Part of the clones is absent; in the studies checked, under half of the shortfall reflects unresolved V genes, and no reason is known for the rest. This sample holds 350,000 to 450,000 clones; 80% to 90% were observed only once. The leading ten clones occupy approximately 1.2% of the sample. Input material: PBMCs or T cells enriched from blood (not recorded which). The source is a man aged 30 to 45 who had recovered from COVID-19.

CDR3 residues: CATKRGLTSWNEQFF. The CDR3 region has the DNA TGCGCCACCAAGAGGGGATTGACTAGCTGGAATGAGCAGTTCTTC. This chain uses TRBV5-1 with TRBJ2-1; 7 bases map to TRBD2. The CDR3 has 15 amino acids. V shed 9 bases, J shed 7 bases, and the junction held 16 bases outside the gene matches. The V gene's germline CDR1 is SGHRS and CDR2 YFSETQ.

This chain connects TRBV4-1 to TRBJ2-7, with TRBD1 matching over 10 bases. Germline V gene lookup returns CDR1 MGHRA and CDR2 YSYEKL. V was clipped by 4 bases and J by 5 bases; unmatched bases: 5. The CDR3 sequence is 14 residues long. The CDR3 loop reads CASSPAGTGDEQYF. The CDR3 DNA reads TGCGCCAGCAGCCCTGCTGGGACAGGGGACGAGCAGTACTTC.

This chain joins TRBV5-4 and TRBJ2-3; 11 bases line up with TRBD2. The CDR3 runs 17 residues. The germline CDR1 and CDR2 sequences are SGHNT and YYREEE (reference sequence). The trim removed 0 bases at V and 2 bases at J, leaving 5 bases unmatched. CDR3 sequence reads: CASSLAGTSGHTDTQYF. The CDR3 DNA sequence: TGTGCCAGCAGCTTGGCCGGGACTAGCGGCCACACAGATACGCAGTATTTT.

The chain carries TRBV5-1 and TRBJ2-3; tentatively, D is TRBD2 (5 bases). The V gene's germline CDR1 is SGHRS and CDR2 YFSETQ. V gave up 4 bases and J gave up 2 bases, with 17 bases separating them. CDR3 length: 16 amino acids. The CDR3 DNA follows: TGCGCCAGCAGCGGGTGGGTGGAGCGGCTCACAGATACGCAGTATTTT. As protein: CASSGWVERLTDTQYF.

The rearrangement joins TRBV19 to TRBJ2-1, with 11 bases lining up with TRBD2. Germline V gene lookup returns CDR1 LNHDA and CDR2 SQIVND (reference sequence). The CDR3 sequence is 16 residues long. V was pared by 1 base and J by 5 bases, with 4 bases of the junction left unmatched. This chain's CDR3 is CASSIGSSGRNNEQFF. The CDR3 DNA is TGTGCCAGTAGTATAGGGTCTAGCGGGAGGAACAATGAGCAGTTCTTC.

Details on this clone: The identical CDR3 is also encoded by other nucleotide sequences in the sample. This chain links TRBV18 with TRBJ1-5, with a possible D match to TRBD1 (5 bases). The germline V gene encodes CDR1 KGHSH and CDR2 LQKENI. Trimming stripped 3 bases from V and 2 bases from J, with 11 bases between. There are 15 residues in the CDR3. In nucleotides, the CDR3 is TGTGCCAGCTCACCCGGTACGGGGGGCAATCAGCCCCAGCATTTT. Amino acid sequence: CASSPGTGGNQPQHF.

The chain has TRBV7-2 and TRBJ1-2; 7 positions agree with TRBD1. CDR3 length: 13 amino acids. Germline-derived CDR1 and CDR2 are SGHTA and FQGNSA. V shed 5 bases, J shed 7 bases, and the junction held 7 bases outside the gene matches. CDR3 region: CASSPRQGGGYTF. CDR3 sequence (DNA): TGTGCCAGCAGCCCTAGACAGGGTGGTGGCTACACCTTC.

This chain uses TRBV3-1 (or the pseudogene TRBV3-2) with TRBJ1-1; TRBD1 matches 7 bases. CDR3 size: 15 residues. After removal of 3 bases from V and 7 bases from J, the junction contained 11 bases not matched to a gene. Germline V gene data show CDR1 as LGHDT and CDR2 as YNNKEL (reference sequence). The CDR3 sequence is CASSQETGIWGEAFF. CDR3 nucleotides: TGTGCCAGCAGCCAGGAGACAGGGATTTGGGGTGAAGCTTTCTTT.

The chain employs TRBV29-1 and TRBJ2-1; tentatively, D is TRBD2 (5 bases). This CDR3 has 12 amino acids. Germline V gene lookup returns CDR1 SQVTM and CDR2 ANQGSEA. V dropped 6 bases and J dropped 10 bases, with 16 bases sitting between them. CDR3 coding DNA: TGCAGCGTCGAAACCGGTAGCGCCGAGCAGTTCTTC. Protein sequence: CSVETGSAEQFF.

The chain has TRBV7-6 and TRBJ2-7; 8 nucleotides align to TRBD2. The CDR3 consists of 16 residues. V lost 2 bases, J lost 6 bases, and 12 bases stayed unmatched. Germline lookup yields CDR1 SGHVS and CDR2 FNYEAQ. CDR3 coding DNA: TGTGCCAGCAGCTTAAGGGAGCGGGCTCTAGCGGGCGAGCAGTACTTC. Residues: CASSLRERALAGEQYF.

The J gene is TRBJ2-1, the V gene TRBV27, with TRBD2 matching 11 bases. V trimming: 6 bases; J trimming: 8 bases; junction bases outside the gene matches: 9. Per germline, CDR1 MNHEY and CDR2 SMNVEV (reference sequence). The CDR3 has 15 amino acids. CDR3 amino acids: CASRPRVSGRDEQFF. CDR3 nucleotides: TGTGCCAGCAGGCCGCGGGTTAGCGGGAGGGATGAGCAGTTCTTC.

This clone was picked up one time. J is TRBJ2-7 and V is TRBV11-2; TRBD2 matches 16 bases. The V segment lost 0 bases and the J segment 2 bases; nucleotides outside the gene matches: 4. This CDR3 spans 18 amino acids. Germline V gene sequence: CDR1 SGHAT, CDR2 FQNNGV. CDR3 in amino acids: CASSLEGLAGGSAYEQYF. CDR3 in DNA: TGTGCCAGCAGCTTAGAGGGACTAGCGGGAGGGTCAGCCTACGAGCAGTACTTC.

The chain recombines TRBV21-1 with TRBJ2-7; the D call TRBD2 from the table was never checked on the DNA. TRBV21-1 is a documented pseudogene. The CDR3 covers 14 residues. CDR3: CASSGTSGSPEQYF. CDR3 sequence (DNA): TGTGCCAGCAGCGGAACGAGCGGGAGTCCCGAGCAGTACTTC.

This chain links TRBV5-5 with TRBJ1-2, with D possibly being TRBD1 (6 bases). Germline assignment: CDR1 SGHKS and CDR2 YYEKEE (reference sequence). The CDR3 covers 13 residues. The ends were cut back, 0 bases at V and 3 bases at J, with 6 bases in the middle. CDR3 loop: CASSLGQDYGYTF. CDR3 coding DNA: TGTGCCAGCAGCTTGGGACAGGACTATGGCTACACCTTC.

This clone was picked up one time. The rearrangement links TRBV5-1 to TRBJ1-4; D remains unclear. This CDR3 is built from 13 residues. The germline V gene encodes CDR1 SGHRS and CDR2 YFSETQ. V was trimmed by 5 bases and J by 6 bases, leaving 11 bases between them. CDR3 DNA: TGCGCCAGCAGAGGCGGAACACATGAAAAACTGTTTTTT. Its translation is CASRGGTHEKLFF.

The gene calls are TRBV7-6 and TRBJ1-3; the match to TRBD1 covers 7 bases. Looked up from germline, CDR1 is SGHVS and CDR2 is FNYEAQ. The CDR3 covers 17 residues. V was pared by 3 bases and J by 0 bases, with 8 bases of the junction left unmatched. The DNA of the CDR3 is TGTGCCAGCAGCTTCTCCAGGGGGTCGAGCTCTGGAAACACCATATATTTT. This sequence encodes CASSFSRGSSSGNTIYF.

This chain links TRBV6-1 with TRBJ2-1; no definite D call. The CDR3 is 15 residues long. Germline CDR1 is MNHNS and CDR2 is SASEGT. V lost 2 bases and J 0 bases, leaving 8 bases between the germline ends. The CDR3 DNA sequence: TGTGCCAGCAGTGAATATGGCAGCTCCTACAATGAGCAGTTCTTC. Translating it yields CASSEYGSSYNEQFF.

V is TRBV15 and J is TRBJ2-7, with TRBD2 identical over 9 bases. Looked up from germline, CDR1 is LNHNV and CDR2 is YYDKDF (reference sequence). The CDR3 runs to 15 residues. J was trimmed by 3 bases and V by 4 bases; bases with no gene match: 7. The CDR3 region has the DNA TGTGCCACCAGCAATCGCGCTAGCGGGAACTACGAGCAGTACTTC. This sequence encodes CATSNRASGNYEQYF. Based on the CDR3 plus reference TRBV15 and TRBJ2-7, the full variable domain is DAMVIQNPRYQVTQFGKPVTLSCSQTLNHNVMYWYQQKSSQAPKLLFHYYDKDFNNEADTPDNFQSRRPNTSFCFLDIRSPGLGDTAMYLCATSNRASGNYEQYFGPGTRLTVT.

This clone appeared a single time. The CDR3 reads CASSKAGGGTDTQYF. CDR3 DNA sequence: TGTGCCAGCAGTAAAGCGGGAGGAGGCACAGATACGCAGTATTTT. V is TRBV6-2 or TRBV6-3 and J is TRBJ2-3, with 9 bases lining up with TRBD2. V dropped 5 bases and J dropped 1; count of bases not matched to a gene: 4. CDR3 size: 15 residues. Germline values: CDR1 MNHEY, CDR2 SVGEGT.

This chain joins TRBV25-1 and TRBJ2-2, with 7 bases matching TRBD1. The CDR3 sequence is 13 residues long. J gave up 6 bases and V 3 bases, and 1 base lay outside the gene matches. Germline CDR1 is MGHDK and CDR2 is SYGVNS. CDR3 sequence (DNA): TGTGCCAGCAGTGAGCAGGGGGCCGGGGAGCTGTTTTTT. Translating it yields CASSEQGAGELFF.

V usage is TRBV4-1 and J usage is TRBJ2-7; TRBD2 is a possible D gene (7 bases). V shed 8 bases and J shed 3 bases, with 14 bases lying between them. Per the germline V gene, CDR1 is MGHRA and CDR2 is YSYEKL. The CDR3 length is 13 residues. CDR3 residues: CASGEGRGYEQYF. CDR3 in DNA: TGCGCCAGCGGGGAGGGCAGGGGCTACGAGCAGTACTTC.

The chain joins TRBV30 to TRBJ2-2; D might be TRBD2 (5 bases). The germline V gene encodes CDR1 GTSNPN and CDR2 SVGIG (reference sequence). Between the trimmed V and J ends, which lost 2 bases and 6 bases, there was a span of 13 bases. CDR3 length: 14 residues. CDR3 sequence: CAWSHTLAAGELFF. The CDR3 region has the DNA TGTGCCTGGAGTCATACCCTAGCAGCCGGGGAGCTGTTTTTT.

This clone was recorded only once. This same CDR3 is encoded by further DNA sequences in the sample. The chain is built from TRBV18 and TRBJ2-6; D possibly corresponds to TRBD1 (5 bases). Deletions cut 2 bases from V and 2 bases from J, with 7 bases between. The CDR3 runs to 15 residues. In germline, CDR1 is KGHSH, CDR2 LQKENI. The CDR3 sequence: CASSPGRAGANVLTF. For the CDR3, the DNA is TGTGCCAGCTCACCAGGCAGGGCTGGGGCCAACGTCCTGACTTTC.

The rearrangement links TRBV16 to TRBJ1-1, with D possibly TRBD1 on 5 matching bases. The CDR3 extends over 12 amino acids. Looked up from germline, CDR1 is KGHSY and CDR2 is FQNENV. Trimming took off 4 bases at V and 12 bases at J, with 15 bases between the two ends. The CDR3 DNA follows: TGTGCCAGCAGCCCCAGGGATTTGCGAACTTTCTTT. As protein: CASSPRDLRTFF.

The chain couples TRBV3-1 (or the pseudogene TRBV3-2) to TRBJ1-2, with 10 bases identical to TRBD1. The CDR3 covers 17 residues. With V trimmed by 4 bases and J by 8 bases, 16 bases remained unmatched. Germline-derived CDR1 and CDR2 are LGHDT and YNNKEL (reference sequence). CDR3 sequence: CASSPRHQTGGLGGYTF. DNA for the CDR3: TGTGCCAGCAGCCCCCGACATCAGACAGGGGGCTTGGGCGGCTACACCTTC.